Described below is a single T cell receptor (beta chain) sequence and its context. The source of the sample is a study of blood T cell repertoires in COVID-19. Study-wide background: PBMCs, B-cell-depleted T cells, or T cells provided the cDNA or gDNA that made up the material.

Repertoires were generated with immunoSEQ multiplex PCR, while TCRdb's copy carries only in-frame clones and drops some. The sample lists about 55,000 clones, 75% to 90% occurring once. Germline V gives CDR1 SGDLS, CDR2 YYNGEE. The length of the CDR3 is 19 residues. V shed 0 bases, J shed 2 bases, and the junction held 13 bases outside the gene matches. This TCR was sampled from a human donor in a cohort sampled during active COVID-19. Sequencing used peripheral blood. The chain couples TRBV9 to TRBJ2-7; 11 bases map to TRBD2. The CDR3 reads CASSVGTSGGRQIPYEQYF. CDR3 bases: TGTGCCAGCAGCGTAGGCACTAGCGGGGGCCGGCAAATACCCTACGAGCAGTACTTC.